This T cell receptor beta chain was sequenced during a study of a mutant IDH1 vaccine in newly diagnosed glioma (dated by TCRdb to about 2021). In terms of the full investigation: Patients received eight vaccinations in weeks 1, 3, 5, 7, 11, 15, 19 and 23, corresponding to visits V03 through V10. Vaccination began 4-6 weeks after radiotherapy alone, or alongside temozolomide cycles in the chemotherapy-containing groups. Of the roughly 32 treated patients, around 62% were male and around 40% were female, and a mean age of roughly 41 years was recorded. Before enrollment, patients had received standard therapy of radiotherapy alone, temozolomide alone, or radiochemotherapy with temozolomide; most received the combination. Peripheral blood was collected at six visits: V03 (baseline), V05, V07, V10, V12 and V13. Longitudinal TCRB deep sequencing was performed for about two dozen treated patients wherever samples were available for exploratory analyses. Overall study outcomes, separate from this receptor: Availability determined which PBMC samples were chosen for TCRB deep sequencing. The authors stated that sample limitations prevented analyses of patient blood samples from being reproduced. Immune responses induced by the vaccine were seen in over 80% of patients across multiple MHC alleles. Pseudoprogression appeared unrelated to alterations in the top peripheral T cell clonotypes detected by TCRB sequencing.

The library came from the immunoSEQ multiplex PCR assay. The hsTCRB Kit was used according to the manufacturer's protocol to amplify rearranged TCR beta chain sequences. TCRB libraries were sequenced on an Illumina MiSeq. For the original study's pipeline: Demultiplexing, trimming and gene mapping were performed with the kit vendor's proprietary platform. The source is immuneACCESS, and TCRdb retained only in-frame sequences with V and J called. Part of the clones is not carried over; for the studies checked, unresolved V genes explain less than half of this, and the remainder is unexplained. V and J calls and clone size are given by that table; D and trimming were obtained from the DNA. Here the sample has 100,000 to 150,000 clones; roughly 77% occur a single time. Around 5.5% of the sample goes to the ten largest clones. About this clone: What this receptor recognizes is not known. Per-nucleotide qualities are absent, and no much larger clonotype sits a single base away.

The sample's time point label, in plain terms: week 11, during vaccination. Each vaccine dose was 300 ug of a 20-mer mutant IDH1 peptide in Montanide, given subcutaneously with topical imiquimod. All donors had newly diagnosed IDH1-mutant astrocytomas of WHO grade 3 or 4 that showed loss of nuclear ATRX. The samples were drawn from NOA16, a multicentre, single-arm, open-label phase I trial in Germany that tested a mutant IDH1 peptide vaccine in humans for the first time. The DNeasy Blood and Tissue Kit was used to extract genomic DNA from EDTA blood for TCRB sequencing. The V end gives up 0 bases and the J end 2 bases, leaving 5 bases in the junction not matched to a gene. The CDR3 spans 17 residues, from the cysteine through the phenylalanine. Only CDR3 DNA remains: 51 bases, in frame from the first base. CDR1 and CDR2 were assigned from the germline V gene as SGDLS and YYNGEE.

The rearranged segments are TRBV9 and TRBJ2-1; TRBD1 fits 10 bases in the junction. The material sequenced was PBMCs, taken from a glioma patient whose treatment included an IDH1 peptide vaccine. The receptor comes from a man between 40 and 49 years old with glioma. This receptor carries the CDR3 CASSVAIGQGAYNEQFF. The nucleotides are TGTGCCAGCAGCGTAGCTATTGGACAGGGGGCCTACAATGAGCAGTTCTTC.